What follows are 22 T cell receptor beta chains derived from one specimen sequenced in a study of shared clonotypes between healthy human individuals. Generated by immunoSEQ multiplex PCR, the TCRdb table keeps only in-frame clones and is missing some. The table includes about 2 million clones, approximately 95% detected once. Material for sequencing was naive CD4+ T cells sorted from blood. This sample's subset: CD45RA+ positively selected. The receptors come from a man aged 18 to 35 in good health.

The chain uses TRBV6-6 and TRBJ1-1; 7 nucleotides align to TRBD1. The germline gives CDR1 MNHNY, CDR2 SVGAGI (reference sequence). With V trimmed by 5 bases and J by 0 bases, 6 bases remained unmatched. This CDR3 is 15 amino acids long. The CDR3 region is CASSPTGVLNTEAFF. CDR3 DNA sequence: TGTGCCAGCAGTCCCACAGGGGTCCTGAACACTGAAGCTTTCTTT.

The gene calls are TRBV5-1 and TRBJ2-3; D remains ambiguous. There are 11 residues in the CDR3. Germline V gives CDR1 SGHRS, CDR2 YFSETQ. V was clipped by 4 bases and J by 6 bases, with 6 bases between them. The CDR3 spells CASSNLDTQYF. CDR3 bases: TGCGCCAGCAGCAATCTTGATACGCAGTATTTT.

V and J are TRBV4-1 and TRBJ1-4; possibly TRBD1 for D (5 bases). The length of the CDR3 is 19 residues. V lost 4 bases and J 0 bases, leaving 21 bases between the germline ends. The germline V gene encodes CDR1 MGHRA and CDR2 YSYEKL. The CDR3 loop reads CASSRGGAPRKATNEKLFF. Written as DNA, the CDR3 is TGCGCCAGCAGCCGGGGTGGGGCGCCAAGAAAAGCAACTAATGAAAAACTGTTTTTT.

The J gene is TRBJ2-7, the V gene TRBV6-1; perhaps TRBD1 as D (6 bases). Trimming removed 8 bases at V and 4 bases at J, with 18 bases between. CDR1 and CDR2 from the germline V gene are MNHNS and SASEGT. CDR3 size: 14 residues. The CDR3 here is CASRGGQRSYEQYF. CDR3 DNA sequence: TGTGCCAGCCGGGGTGGACAGAGGAGTTACGAGCAGTACTTC.

The chain recombines TRBV28 with TRBJ2-3, with a weak D call TRBD1 (6 bases). Trimming removed 8 bases from V and 4 bases from J, with 19 bases in between. CDR1 MDHEN and CDR2 SYDVKM come from the germline V gene. This CDR3 is 15 amino acids long. CDR3 sequence reads: CASGIGGSTPDTQYF. CDR3 sequence (DNA): TGTGCCAGCGGAATAGGGGGTTCGACCCCAGATACGCAGTATTTT. The entire variable domain, with the rest obtained from reference TRBV28 and TRBJ2-3, is as follows: DVKVTQSSRYLVKRTGEKVFLECVQDMDHENMFWYRQDPGLGLRLIYFSYDVKMKEKGDIPEGYSVSREKKERFSLILESASTNQTSMYLCASGIGGSTPDTQYFGPGTRLTVL.

This sequence joins TRBV30 and TRBJ2-1; D not certain. The CDR3 runs to 11 residues. The germline V gene has CDR1 GTSNPN and CDR2 SVGIG (reference sequence). Trimming took off 2 bases at V and 3 bases at J, with 2 bases between the two ends. CDR3 loop: CAWSHYNEQFF. As DNA, the CDR3 is TGTGCCTGGAGTCACTACAATGAGCAGTTCTTC.

This clone was recorded once. The CDR3 loop reads CASSGQGAQQEKLFF. CDR3 DNA: TGTGCCAGTTCAGGACAGGGGGCTCAGCAGGAAAAACTGTTTTTT. The J gene is TRBJ1-4, the V gene TRBV19; 11 bases map to TRBD1. V lost 8 bases and J lost 8; bases outside the gene matches: 10. The CDR3 consists of 15 residues. Germline values: CDR1 LNHDA, CDR2 SQIVND (reference sequence).

This sequence joins TRBV5-4 and TRBJ2-3; D may be TRBD2 (6 bases). V dropped 4 bases and J dropped 1 base, with 13 bases sitting between them. Looked up from germline, CDR1 is SGHNT and CDR2 is YYREEE (reference sequence). This CDR3 comprises 15 residues. In DNA form, the CDR3 reads TGTGCCAGCAGCCCAAAGTCTAGCGGCACAGATACGCAGTATTTT. Translated, it gives CASSPKSSGTDTQYF.

This clone was counted once. J is TRBJ2-7 and V is TRBV10-3; 9 bases are shared with TRBD1. Germline V gene lookup returns CDR1 ENHRY and CDR2 SYGVKD. Trimming cost V 3 bases and J 5 bases; bases outside gene matches: 8. This CDR3 has 15 amino acids. CDR3 loop: CAISDAGTGYDEQYF. The CDR3 region has the DNA TGTGCCATCAGTGATGCAGGGACAGGGTATGACGAGCAGTACTTC.

The V gene is TRBV9, the J gene TRBJ1-5; 7 bases agree with TRBD1. The CDR3 is 14 residues long. The V gene's germline CDR1 is SGDLS and CDR2 YYNGEE. V dropped 1 base and J dropped 7; count of bases not matched to a gene: 5. This chain's CDR3 is CASSVSGGAQPQHF. In DNA, the CDR3 is TGTGCCAGCAGCGTATCAGGGGGAGCGCAGCCCCAGCATTTT.

The rearrangement joins TRBV6-4 to TRBJ2-1; 8 bases map to TRBD2. CDR1 is MRHNA, CDR2 SNTAGT, per germline. J lost 6 bases, V lost 5 bases, and 15 bases had no gene match. The CDR3 length is 17 residues. CDR3 amino acids: CASSPRGGKSGPNEQFF. Here the CDR3 DNA reads TGTGCCAGCAGTCCCCGGGGGGGTAAGTCGGGACCCAATGAGCAGTTCTTC.

This sequence joins TRBV6-1 and TRBJ1-1, with D possibly TRBD1 on 5 matching bases. Germline CDR1 reads MNHNS; CDR2 reads SASEGT. V was pared by 10 bases and J by 0 bases, with 15 bases between. The CDR3 runs to 14 residues. CDR3 DNA sequence: TGTGCCACCCCGCGGGACCGGGTGAACACTGAAGCTTTCTTT. Its protein product is CATPRDRVNTEAFF.

This rearrangement joins TRBV11-3 to TRBJ1-6; D is ambiguous. Looked up from germline, CDR1 is SGHNT and CDR2 is YENEEA. The ends were cut back, 5 bases at V and 7 bases at J, with 9 bases in the middle. This CDR3 is 13 amino acids long. The CDR3 nucleotides read TGTGCCAGCAGCCATGGTTTAAATTCACCCCTCCACTTT. Translated, it gives CASSHGLNSPLHF.

The chain links TRBV19 to TRBJ1-1, with a tentative D call TRBD1 (5 bases). V dropped 7 bases and J dropped 4 bases, with 19 bases sitting between them. CDR3 length: 15 residues. CDR1 is LNHDA and CDR2 is SQIVND in the germline V gene (reference sequence). CDR3 in amino acids: CASTPSWGLSTEAFF. CDR3 sequence (DNA): TGTGCCAGTACCCCGTCTTGGGGCCTAAGCACTGAAGCTTTCTTT.

CDR3 residues: CASSQVNTEAFF. The DNA for the CDR3 is TGTGCCAGCTCACAAGTGAACACTGAAGCTTTCTTT. The chain carries TRBV9 and TRBJ1-1; D is unresolved. The CDR3 runs to 12 residues. Germline V gene lookup returns CDR1 SGDLS and CDR2 YYNGEE. With 7 bases removed from V and 0 bases from J, the gap between germline ends came to 7 bases.

The chain uses TRBV6-4 and TRBJ2-1, with D unresolved. Trimming left V 0 bases short and J 0 bases short, with 12 bases between. This CDR3 has 17 residues. Per germline, CDR1 MRHNA and CDR2 SNTAGT. For the CDR3, the DNA is TGTGCCAGCAGTGACTCTATGGCAGCGAGCTCCTACAATGAGCAGTTCTTC. Residues: CASSDSMAASSYNEQFF.

The chain carries TRBV7-2 and TRBJ2-7; tentative D call: TRBD2 (6 bases). Deletions cut 6 bases from V and 2 bases from J, with 20 bases between. CDR3 length: 16 residues. Germline CDR1 is SGHTA and CDR2 is FQGNSA. The CDR3 here is CASRFQQDYRAYEQYF. In DNA, the CDR3 is TGTGCCAGCAGGTTCCAGCAGGACTACCGGGCCTACGAGCAGTACTTC. The complete variable domain, with remaining parts taken from reference TRBV7-2 and TRBJ2-7, reads GAGVSQSPSNKVTEKGKDVELRCDPISGHTALYWYRQSLGQGLEFLIYFQGNSAPDKSGLPSDRFSAERTGGSVSTLTIQRTQQEDSAVYLCASRFQQDYRAYEQYFGPGTRLTVT.

The chain uses TRBV30 and TRBJ1-1; tentatively, D is TRBD1 (5 bases). V was pared by 3 bases and J by 2 bases, with 10 bases between. The CDR3 is made up of 13 amino acids. Germline-derived CDR1 and CDR2 are GTSNPN and SVGIG (reference sequence). The CDR3 DNA is TGTGCCTGGAGAGTAAGGGGTAACACTGAAGCTTTCTTT. Its translation: CAWRVRGNTEAFF.

The chain couples TRBV30 to TRBJ1-5; D uncertain. There are 14 residues in the CDR3. Germline V gives CDR1 GTSNPN, CDR2 SVGIG (reference sequence). The ends were cut back, 0 bases at V and 6 bases at J, with 12 bases in the middle. The DNA of the CDR3 is TGTGCCTGGAGTGTCGGTGACATTAGTCAGCCCCAGCATTTT. This codes for CAWSVGDISQPQHF.

V usage is TRBV6-6 and J usage is TRBJ2-7; 10 nucleotides align to TRBD1. Germline CDR1 and CDR2: MNHNY and SVGAGI (reference sequence). Losses at the gene ends were 11 bases for V and 4 bases for J; bases not matched to a gene: 14. The CDR3 is 15 residues long. The CDR3 region has the DNA TGTGCCGCGGGGCCCCCCCGGGACAGGGGTTACGAGCAGTACTTC. Translating gives CAAGPPRDRGYEQYF.

The CDR3 DNA is TGCGCCAGCAGCTTGGGATCAAATGGGAATTCACCCCTCCACTTT. This translates into CASSLGSNGNSPLHF. This chain joins TRBV5-1 and TRBJ1-6; D unclear. Germline CDR1 and CDR2: SGHRS and YFSETQ. Trimming shortened V by 0 bases and J by 7 bases, and 11 bases separated the two germline ends. The CDR3 is 15 amino acids. The full variable domain, rest sourced from reference TRBV5-1 and TRBJ1-6, is KAGVTQTPRYLIKTRGQQVTLSCSPISGHRSVSWYQQTPGQGLQFLFEYFSETQRNKGNFPGRFSGRQFSNSRSEMNVSTLELGDSALYLCASSLGSNGNSPLHFGNGTRLTVT.

V is TRBV18 and J is TRBJ1-2; D unresolved. Deletions cut 3 bases from V and 10 bases from J, with 18 bases between. The CDR3 has 14 amino acids. CDR1 KGHSH and CDR2 LQKENI come from the germline V gene. The CDR3 here is CASSPQSISEVYTF. In DNA, the CDR3 is TGTGCCAGCTCACCTCAGTCCATCTCAGAAGTCTACACCTTC.